This TCR beta chain appears in the sequencing data of a study of shared clonotypes between healthy human individuals. This clone was recorded once. Its antigen is not identified. Study observations and caveats: Generation probabilities of non-shared clonotypes were lower (relative to those shared by all four donors). Sorted-subset samples were not fully sequenced, rarefaction indicated.

Germline V lookup: CDR1 SGHKS, CDR2 YYEKEE (reference sequence). This CDR3 is built from 13 residues. V was clipped by 1 base and J by 1 base, with 5 bases between them. Sequencing was performed with immunoSEQ multiplex PCR; in TCRdb, only in-frame clones are kept and a portion is missing. The data show 2 million to 2.5 million clones, with roughly 95% seen just once and around 0.13% held by the top ten. The sequenced sample consisted of naive CD4+ T cells sorted from blood. Subset in this sample: CD45RA+ positively selected. The clonotype originates from a man between 18 and 29 years old in good health. The chain combines TRBV5-5 with TRBJ1-1, with D hard to call. CDR3 DNA sequence: TGTGCCAGCAGCTTGATCCGGAACACTGAAGCTTTCTTT. Amino acids: CASSLIRNTEAFF.